These 21 T cell receptor beta chains originate from one sample sequenced in a study of T cells expressing NK-cell markers (dated by TCRdb to the early 2020s). The method was 5' RACE. The data were produced on an Illumina HiSeq 2000. TCRdb reanalyzed the reads, keeping one entry per CDR3 protein sequence and omitting DNA. The sample's table lists a count of over 200,000 distinct CDR3 sequences. In total, the top ten clones hold under 0.5% of the sample. The specimen sequenced was blood T cells: a sorted CD56 or NKG2C T cell subset, CD4+ or CD8+ T cells, or bulk PBMC T cells (not recorded which). These receptors originate from a man aged 18 to 35 in good health. Donor details come from another sample of the same person, matched by shared clones.

The genes are TRBV10-3 and TRBJ2-1; TCRdb returns TRBD1, unconfirmable since there is no DNA. The germline CDR1 and CDR2 sequences are ENHRY and SYGVKD. This CDR3 has 13 residues. Here the CDR3 reads CAISEHTGGGQFF.

This CDR3 reads CASSARTLTYETQYF. This chain uses TRBV19 with TRBJ2-5; checking the TCRdb D call of TRBD1 is not possible without DNA. This CDR3 has 15 amino acids. The V gene's germline CDR1 is LNHDA and CDR2 SQIVND (reference sequence).

V gene TRBV10-3 combines with J gene TRBJ1-6. The germline CDR1 and CDR2 sequences are ENHRY and SYGVKD. CDR3 length: 13 amino acids. CDR3: CAISVGGDSPLHF.

This chain joins TRBV6-1 and TRBJ1-2; TCRdb's D call, TRBD1, is unchecked because there is no DNA. Germline V lookup: CDR1 MNHNS, CDR2 SASEGT. This CDR3 contains 16 residues. The CDR3 protein is CASSGTAAPLGYGYTF.

The gene calls are TRBV12-3 or TRBV12-4 and TRBJ2-3; no DNA is available, so the TRBD1 call from TCRdb remains unchecked. The CDR3 runs 16 residues. CDR3 sequence: CASSPSGTGVGDTQYF.

V gene TRBV6-2 or TRBV6-3 combines with J gene TRBJ2-2; the TRBD2 assignment by TCRdb is unverifiable without DNA. Germline V lookup: CDR1 MNHEY, CDR2 SVGEGT. The CDR3 is 14 amino acids. The CDR3 is CASSLAGGPEELFF.

The chain has TRBV27 and TRBJ2-5; the D call from TCRdb, TRBD2, cannot be confirmed without DNA. CDR3 length equals 13 residues. The germline gives CDR1 MNHEY, CDR2 SMNVEV (reference sequence). The chain's CDR3 is CASRIAGGKTQYF.

The gene calls are TRBV6-6 and TRBJ1-1. Germline-derived CDR1 and CDR2 are MNHNY and SVGAGI (reference sequence). This CDR3 contains 11 residues. The CDR3 protein is CASSYDETAFF.

CDR3 sequence: CASSPTDPRQGAGYGYTF. The V gene is TRBV5-7, the J gene TRBJ1-2; TCRdb outputs TRBD1, but without DNA this stays unchecked. TRBV5-7 is an open reading frame whose function is uncertain. The CDR3 runs 18 residues.

The chain couples TRBV19 to TRBJ1-5. This CDR3 is 13 amino acids long. Germline values: CDR1 LNHDA, CDR2 SQIVND (reference sequence). The CDR3 is CATGGQGGQPQHF.

The chain carries TRBV12-3 or TRBV12-4 and TRBJ2-3; the D gene TCRdb calls, TRBD1, cannot be checked with no DNA. The CDR3 consists of 18 residues. This CDR3 is CASSFPQQGQSLKDTQYF.

V is TRBV11-2 and J is TRBJ2-1; the TCRdb D gene call, TRBD2, has no DNA to confirm it. The CDR3 totals 18 residues. Germline lookup yields CDR1 SGHAT and CDR2 FQNNGV. This CDR3 reads CASSVLAGGPPPYNEQFF.

V and J are TRBV12-3 or TRBV12-4 and TRBJ1-5; TCRdb's D gene call, TRBD1, goes unchecked for lack of DNA. This CDR3 is built from 16 residues. The CDR3 protein is CASSPSGQGADQPQHF.

V gene TRBV4-2 combines with J gene TRBJ2-1; without DNA, the TCRdb call of TRBD2 cannot be checked. The CDR3 runs to 13 residues. CDR1 is LGHNA and CDR2 is YNFKEQ in the germline V gene. The CDR3 region is CASSQGGRGEQFF.

The chain joins TRBV29-1 to TRBJ2-2; there is no DNA to check the TCRdb D call of TRBD1. The CDR3 totals 14 residues. Germline assignment: CDR1 SQVTM and CDR2 ANQGSEA. The CDR3 protein is CSVNVDRNTGELFF.

The chain couples TRBV6-2 or TRBV6-3 to TRBJ2-1; TCRdb selects TRBD2, and the lack of DNA leaves this call unchecked. Germline V gene lookup returns CDR1 MNHEY and CDR2 SVGEGT. The CDR3 is made up of 16 amino acids. The CDR3 loop is CASSYGGSGRSNEQFF.

J is TRBJ2-2 and V is TRBV4-3; TCRdb outputs TRBD1, but without DNA this stays unchecked. Germline loops: CDR1 LGHNA, CDR2 YSLEER. This CDR3 comprises 18 residues. CDR3 sequence: CASSHRTGIGANTGELFF.

The chain links TRBV29-1 to TRBJ1-5. The CDR3 extends over 13 amino acids. Germline CDR1 reads SQVTM; CDR2 reads ANQGSEA. CDR3 loop: CSVSGGANQPQHF.

The J gene is TRBJ2-4, the V gene TRBV12-3 or TRBV12-4; TCRdb proposes TRBD1, but this gene call is untestable without DNA. This CDR3 comprises 15 residues. CDR3 amino acids: CASSFGHLGKNIQYF.

This chain joins TRBV6-2 or TRBV6-3 and TRBJ1-2; the D call from TCRdb, TRBD1, cannot be confirmed without DNA. CDR1 and CDR2 from the germline V gene are MNHEY and SVGEGT. This CDR3 comprises 15 residues. The chain's CDR3 is CASSHERDGYYGYTF.

The rearrangement uses TRBV20-1 and TRBJ2-1; TCRdb selects TRBD2, and the lack of DNA leaves this call unchecked. The CDR3 extends over 14 amino acids. Germline CDR1 reads DFQATT; CDR2 reads SNEGSKA (reference sequence). CDR3 in amino acids: CSAISGLGYNEQFF.